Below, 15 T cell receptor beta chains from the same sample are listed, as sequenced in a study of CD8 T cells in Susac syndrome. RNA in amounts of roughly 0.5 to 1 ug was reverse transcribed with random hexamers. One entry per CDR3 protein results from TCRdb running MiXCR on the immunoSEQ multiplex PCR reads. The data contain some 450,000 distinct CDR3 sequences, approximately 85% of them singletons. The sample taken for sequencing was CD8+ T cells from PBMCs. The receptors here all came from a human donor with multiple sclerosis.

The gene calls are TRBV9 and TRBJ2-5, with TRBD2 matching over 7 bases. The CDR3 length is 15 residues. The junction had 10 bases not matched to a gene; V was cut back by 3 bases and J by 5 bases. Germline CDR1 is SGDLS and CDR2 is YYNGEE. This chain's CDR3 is CASSDRDYNGETQYF. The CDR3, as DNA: TGTGCCAGCAGCGACCGGGACTACAACGGGGAGACCCAGTACTTC.

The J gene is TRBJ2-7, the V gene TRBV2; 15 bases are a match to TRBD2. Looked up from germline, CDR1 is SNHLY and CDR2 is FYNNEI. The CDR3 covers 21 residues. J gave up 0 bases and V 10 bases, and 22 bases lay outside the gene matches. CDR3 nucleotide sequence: TGTGCCACCCAGCGGGCAGGGGGCTTCGGACTAGCGGGAGGGATCTCCTACGAGCAGTACTTC. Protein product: CATQRAGGFGLAGGISYEQYF.

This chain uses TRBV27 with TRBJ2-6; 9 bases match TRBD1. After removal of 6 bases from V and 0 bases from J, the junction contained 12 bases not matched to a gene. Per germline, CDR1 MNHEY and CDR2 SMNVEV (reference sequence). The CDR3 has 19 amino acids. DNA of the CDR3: TGTGCCAGCAGCGGCTTGGGAGGGACAGGGAACTCTGGGGCCAACGTCCTGACTTTC. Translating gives CASSGLGGTGNSGANVLTF.

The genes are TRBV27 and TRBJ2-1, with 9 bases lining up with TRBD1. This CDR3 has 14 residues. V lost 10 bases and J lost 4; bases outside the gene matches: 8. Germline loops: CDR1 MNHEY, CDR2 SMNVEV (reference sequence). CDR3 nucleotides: TGTGCCACCGGGGACAGGGCAGTATACAATGAGCAGTTCTTC. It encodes CATGDRAVYNEQFF.

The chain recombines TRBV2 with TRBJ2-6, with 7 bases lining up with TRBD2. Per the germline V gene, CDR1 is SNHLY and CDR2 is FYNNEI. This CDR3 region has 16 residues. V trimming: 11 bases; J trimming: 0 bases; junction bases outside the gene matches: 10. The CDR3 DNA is TGTGCCGGACGGGGGGTACCAAGCTCTGGGGCCAACGTCCTGACTTTC. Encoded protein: CAGRGVPSSGANVLTF.

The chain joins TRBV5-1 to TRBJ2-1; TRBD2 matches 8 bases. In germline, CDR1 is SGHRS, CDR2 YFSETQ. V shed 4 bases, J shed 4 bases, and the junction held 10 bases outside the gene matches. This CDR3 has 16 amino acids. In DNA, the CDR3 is TGCGCCAGCAGCGTGGGAACTAGCGGAGATTACAATGAGCAGTTCTTC. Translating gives CASSVGTSGDYNEQFF.

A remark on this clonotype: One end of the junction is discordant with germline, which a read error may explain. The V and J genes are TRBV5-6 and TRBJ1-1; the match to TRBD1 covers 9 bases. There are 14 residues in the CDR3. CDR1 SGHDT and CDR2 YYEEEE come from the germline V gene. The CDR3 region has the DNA TGTGCCAGCAGCTACGGGACAGGGCGAACTGAAGTTTTCTTT. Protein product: CASSYGTGRTEVFF. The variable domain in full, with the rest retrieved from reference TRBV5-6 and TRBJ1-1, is DAGVTQSPTHLIKTRGQQVTLRCSPKSGHDTVSWYQQALGQGPQFIFQYYEEEERQRGNFPDRFSGHQFPNYSSELNVNALLLGDSALYLCASSYGTGRTEVFFGQGTRLTVV.

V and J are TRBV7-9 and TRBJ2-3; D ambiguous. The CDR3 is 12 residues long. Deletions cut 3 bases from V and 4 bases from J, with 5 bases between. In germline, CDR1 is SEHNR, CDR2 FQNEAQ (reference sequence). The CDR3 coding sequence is TGTGCCAGCAGCTTCGGTTCAGATACGCAGTATTTT. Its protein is CASSFGSDTQYF. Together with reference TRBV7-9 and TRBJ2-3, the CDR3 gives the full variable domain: DTGVSQNPRHKITKRGQNVTFRCDPISEHNRLYWYRQTLGQGPEFLTYFQNEAQLEKSRLLSDRFSAERPKGSFSTLEIQRTEQGDSAMYLCASSFGSDTQYFGPGTRLTVL.

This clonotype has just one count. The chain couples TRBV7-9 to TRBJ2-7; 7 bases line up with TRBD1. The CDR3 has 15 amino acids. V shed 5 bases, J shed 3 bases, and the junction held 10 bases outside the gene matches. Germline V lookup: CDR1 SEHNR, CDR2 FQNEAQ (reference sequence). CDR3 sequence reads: CASSKRQGKFYEQYF. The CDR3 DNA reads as TGTGCCAGCAGCAAACGACAGGGAAAATTCTACGAGCAGTACTTC.

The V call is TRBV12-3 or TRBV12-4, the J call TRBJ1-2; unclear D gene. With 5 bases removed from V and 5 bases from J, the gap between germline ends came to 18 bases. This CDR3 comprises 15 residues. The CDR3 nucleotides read TGTGCCAGCAGTGAGACCACCACGATGACATATGGCTACACCTTC. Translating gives CASSETTTMTYGYTF.

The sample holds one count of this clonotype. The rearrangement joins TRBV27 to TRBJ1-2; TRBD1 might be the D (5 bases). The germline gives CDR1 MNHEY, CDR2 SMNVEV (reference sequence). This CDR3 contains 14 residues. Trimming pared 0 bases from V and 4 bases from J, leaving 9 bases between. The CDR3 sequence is CASSLSQGLYGYTF. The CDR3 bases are TGTGCCAGCAGTTTATCCCAGGGCCTCTATGGCTACACCTTC.

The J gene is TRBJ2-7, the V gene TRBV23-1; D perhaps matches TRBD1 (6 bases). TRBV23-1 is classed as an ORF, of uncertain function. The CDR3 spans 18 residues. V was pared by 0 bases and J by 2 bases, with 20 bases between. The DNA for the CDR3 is TGCGCCAGCAGTCAATCCTGGTCCAGGGGCCAAACCACCTACGAGCAGTACTTC. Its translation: CASSQSWSRGQTTYEQYF.

CDR3 coding DNA: TGTGCCTGGGCCTTCGGACAGGGGAACACTGAAGCTTTCTTT. Translated, it gives CAWAFGQGNTEAFF. V is TRBV30 and J is TRBJ1-1; 8 bases match TRBD1. Germline loops: CDR1 GTSNPN, CDR2 SVGIG (reference sequence). The CDR3 is 14 amino acids. With 5 bases clipped from V and 1 base from J, the junction kept 6 bases outside the gene matches.

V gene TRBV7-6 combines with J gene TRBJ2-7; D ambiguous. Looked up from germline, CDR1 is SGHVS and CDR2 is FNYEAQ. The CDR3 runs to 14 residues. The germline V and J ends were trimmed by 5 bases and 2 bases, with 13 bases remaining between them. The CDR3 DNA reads TGTGCCAGCAGCCACGATACTATAACCTACGAGCAGTACTTC. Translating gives CASSHDTITYEQYF.

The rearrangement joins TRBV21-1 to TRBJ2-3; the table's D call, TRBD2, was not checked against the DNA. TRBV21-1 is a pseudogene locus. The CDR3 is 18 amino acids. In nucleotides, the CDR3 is TGTGCCAGCAAGTCCTGTGTAGAGTTCTCAGGGCCCACAGATACGCAGTATTTT. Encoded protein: CASKSCVEFSGPTDTQYF.